Following are 16 T cell receptor beta chains from one sample sequenced in a study of blood T cell repertoires in COVID-19. The table came from immunoSEQ multiplex PCR; TCRdb's copy has only in-frame clones and leaves some out. This table holds roughly 250,000 clones, 70% to 90% found once. The sequenced sample consisted of PBMCs or T cells enriched from blood (not recorded which). All receptors come from a woman aged 45-59 years who had recovered from COVID-19.

The rearrangement joins TRBV2 to TRBJ1-1; a weak D match, TRBD1 (5 bases). Germline-derived CDR1 and CDR2 are SNHLY and FYNNEI. The CDR3 contains 15 residues. Trimming took off 3 bases at V and 3 bases at J, with 14 bases between the two ends. CDR3 DNA: TGTGCCAGCAGTGATATTTTAGGGGTTCACACTGAAGCTTTCTTT. This encodes CASSDILGVHTEAFF.

The chain is built from TRBV4-3 and TRBJ2-1; 10 bases are a match to TRBD2. Germline V gene lookup returns CDR1 LGHNA and CDR2 YSLEER. V lost 9 bases and J lost 1; bases outside the gene matches: 9. The length of the CDR3 is 16 residues. This chain's CDR3 is CASSLLAGVSYNEQFF. CDR3 nucleotide sequence: TGCGCCAGTTCGCTCCTAGCGGGAGTATCCTACAATGAGCAGTTCTTC.

The V and J genes are TRBV6-6 and TRBJ2-1, with 8 bases identical to TRBD2. Germline lookup yields CDR1 MNHNY and CDR2 SVGAGI (reference sequence). V was pared by 5 bases and J by 8 bases, with 8 bases of the junction left unmatched. This CDR3 is 14 amino acids long. In DNA form, the CDR3 reads TGTGCCAGCAGTAGCCAGCGGGAGCGGGATGAGCAGTTCTTC. It codes for CASSSQRERDEQFF.

The J gene is TRBJ1-2, the V gene TRBV7-2; a possible D gene is TRBD1 (5 bases). Between the trimmed V and J ends, which lost 2 bases and 4 bases, there was a span of 26 bases. The CDR3 length is 19 residues. Germline CDR1 and CDR2: SGHTA and FQGNSA. The CDR3 DNA reads TGTGCCAGCAGCTTATCGGCCCGAAATGAGGACACCGGGAGCTATGGCTACACCTTC. Translated, it gives CASSLSARNEDTGSYGYTF.

This clone was seen a handful of times. The chain employs TRBV5-1 and TRBJ2-2; D is possibly TRBD2 (5 bases). There are 14 residues in the CDR3. Germline lookup yields CDR1 SGHRS and CDR2 YFSETQ. V lost 3 bases to trimming and J lost 5 bases, with 11 bases between them. CDR3 in amino acids: CASSSGELTGELFF. CDR3 coding DNA: TGCGCCAGCAGCTCCGGGGAACTAACCGGGGAGCTGTTTTTT.

The chain has TRBV3-1 (or the pseudogene TRBV3-2) and TRBJ1-3, with a tentative D call TRBD1 (5 bases). V gave up 4 bases and J gave up 0 bases, with 19 bases separating them. The CDR3 contains 18 residues. Germline-derived CDR1 and CDR2 are LGHDT and YNNKEL (reference sequence). In nucleotides, the CDR3 is TGTGCCAGCAGCCCGACCTTAGACAGAAGGGTCTCTGGAAACACCATATATTTT. It encodes CASSPTLDRRVSGNTIYF.

V gene TRBV16 combines with J gene TRBJ2-7; weak D call: TRBD2 (5 bases). The germline CDR1 and CDR2 sequences are KGHSY and FQNENV. The V gene lost 4 bases and the J gene lost 6 bases, with 13 bases spanning the gap. CDR3 length equals 13 residues. The CDR3 spells CASSPMAGVEQYF. The CDR3, as DNA: TGTGCCAGCAGCCCCATGGCCGGGGTCGAGCAGTACTTC.

This clone was counted a single time. The CDR3 sequence: CAWSVLLGRTSYNEQFF. The CDR3 coding sequence is TGTGCCTGGAGTGTACTCTTGGGGCGAACGTCCTACAATGAGCAGTTCTTC. The gene calls are TRBV30 and TRBJ2-1; tentatively, D is TRBD1 (5 bases). The germline gives CDR1 GTSNPN, CDR2 SVGIG (reference sequence). V lost 0 bases, J lost 1 base, and 16 bases lay in between. This CDR3 spans 17 amino acids.

The rearrangement links TRBV28 to TRBJ1-2; D is undetermined. CDR3 size: 17 residues. Trimming shortened V by 3 bases and J by 4 bases, and 21 bases separated the two germline ends. Germline V lookup: CDR1 MDHEN, CDR2 SYDVKM. The CDR3 DNA follows: TGTGCCAGCAGTTTCGCGGCTGGGTCCATGATCGTCTATGGCTACACCTTC. Its translation: CASSFAAGSMIVYGYTF.

This rearrangement joins TRBV15 to TRBJ1-2; 7 positions agree with TRBD1. The CDR3 has 15 amino acids. V lost 0 bases, J lost 2 bases, and 3 bases stayed unmatched. Germline V gives CDR1 LNHNV, CDR2 YYDKDF (reference sequence). As DNA, the CDR3 is TGTGCCACCAGCAGAGAACGACAGGGCAACTATGGCTACACCTTC. As protein: CATSRERQGNYGYTF.

J is TRBJ2-7 and V is TRBV19, with a tentative D call TRBD2 (6 bases). Germline values: CDR1 LNHDA, CDR2 SQIVND (reference sequence). This CDR3 is 13 amino acids long. The V end was cut by 6 bases, the J end by 4 bases, with 13 bases between. The DNA for the CDR3 is TGTGCCAGTAGCCCGACACGGGGGTACGAGCAGTACTTC. The encoded protein is CASSPTRGYEQYF. Full variable domain (rest looked up from reference TRBV19 and TRBJ2-7): DGGITQSPKYLFRKEGQNVTLSCEQNLNHDAMYWYRQDPGQGLRLIYYSQIVNDFQKGDIAEGYSVSREKKESFPLTVTSAQKNPTAFYLCASSPTRGYEQYFGPGTRLTVT.

Comments on this clone: This sample includes further DNA sequences coding for the same CDR3. The chain recombines TRBV4-1 with TRBJ1-5, with 8 bases identical to TRBD1. The V gene end was trimmed by 0 bases and the J gene end by 7 bases; junction bases not matched to a gene: 5. This CDR3 spans 15 amino acids. Germline values: CDR1 MGHRA, CDR2 YSYEKL. CDR3 bases: TGCGCCAGCAGCCAAGAGGTGACAGGGGACCAGCCCCAGCATTTT. Protein product: CASSQEVTGDQPQHF.

The chain links TRBV27 to TRBJ1-6; D unresolved. The CDR3 spans 13 residues. CDR1 is MNHEY, CDR2 SMNVEV, per germline (reference sequence). Trimming pared 8 bases from V and 4 bases from J, leaving 9 bases between. The CDR3, as DNA: TGTGCCAGCCGCGAAAATTATAATTCACCCCTCCACTTT. Its protein product is CASRENYNSPLHF.

The rearrangement links TRBV10-3 to TRBJ1-1; D unclear. Trimming cost V 5 bases and J 0 bases, with 10 bases left between them. The CDR3 totals 14 residues. CDR1 is ENHRY and CDR2 is SYGVKD in the germline V gene. The CDR3: CAISTSGMNTEAFF. The CDR3 nucleotides are TGTGCCATCAGTACTAGTGGAATGAACACTGAAGCTTTCTTT.

V and J are TRBV10-3 and TRBJ2-7; 12 bases map to TRBD2. CDR3 length equals 16 residues. V lost 4 bases, J lost 4 bases, and 8 bases stayed unmatched. Germline V gene lookup returns CDR1 ENHRY and CDR2 SYGVKD. In DNA form, the CDR3 reads TGTGCCATCAGTGGACAGGGACTAGCGGGCCGTTACGAGCAGTACTTC. Residues: CAISGQGLAGRYEQYF.

This clone was found a few times. The J gene is TRBJ2-7, the V gene TRBV7-6; 10 nucleotides align to TRBD2. The V gene's germline CDR1 is SGHVS and CDR2 FNYEAQ. V shed 5 bases and J 0 bases; nucleotides not matched to a gene: 7. The CDR3 spans 16 residues. CDR3 sequence (DNA): TGTGCCAGCAGCCCCCGGACTAGCGGAAGCTCCTACGAGCAGTACTTC. Translated, it gives CASSPRTSGSSYEQYF.